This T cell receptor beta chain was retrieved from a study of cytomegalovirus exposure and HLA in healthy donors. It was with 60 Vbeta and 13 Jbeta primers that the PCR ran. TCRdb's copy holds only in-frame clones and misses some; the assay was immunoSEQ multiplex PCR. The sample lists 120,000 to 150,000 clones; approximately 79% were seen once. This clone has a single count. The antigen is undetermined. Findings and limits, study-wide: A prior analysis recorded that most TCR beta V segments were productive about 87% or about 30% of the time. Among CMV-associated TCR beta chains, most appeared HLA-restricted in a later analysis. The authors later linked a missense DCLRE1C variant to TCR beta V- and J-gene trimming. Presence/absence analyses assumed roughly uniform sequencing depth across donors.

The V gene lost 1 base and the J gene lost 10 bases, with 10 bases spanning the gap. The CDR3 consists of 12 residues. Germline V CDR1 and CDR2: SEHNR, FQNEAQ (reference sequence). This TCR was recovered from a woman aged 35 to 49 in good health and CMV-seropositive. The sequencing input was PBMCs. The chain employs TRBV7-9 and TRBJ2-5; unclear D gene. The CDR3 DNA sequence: TGTGCCAGCAGCTTAGAGCCGGGTTGCCAGTACTTC. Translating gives CASSLEPGCQYF.